The source of this T cell receptor (beta chain) is a study of circulating CD8 cells and anti-PD-1 response in melanoma (TCRdb year 2020). Regarding the study in general: Patients received nivolumab intravenously at 3 mg/kg every 2 weeks. The TCR repertoire analysis was performed on approximately 11 melanoma patients, comprising 7 non-responders and 4 responders. Patients with complete or partial responses were classified as responders, and patients with stable or progressive disease (RECIST v1.1) were classified as non-responders. In on-treatment samples, a biotinylated anti-human IgG4 antibody was used to detect PD-1. The melanoma cohort included some 13 patients, of whom seven received anti-PD-1 as first-line therapy and six had previously received targeted therapy or immunotherapy.

Broader findings and caveats from the paper: The published TCR repertoire comparisons used only baseline and M1 samples from a small cohort with few responders. Repertoires were largely private between subsets, with under 7.5% of TRB clonotypes shared at M1; sharing was highest between DPOS and TIGIT. Since no tumor material could be accessed, the researchers instead assessed tumor reactivity using peptide assays on expanded sorted subsets. Diversity was greatest in the DNEG repertoire, PD-1 and DPOS had similar and higher clonality, and TIGIT repertoires had the lowest diversity. Because of limited material, replicates were generally not included when the experiments were performed. The authors pointed out that the cohort included both treatment-naive and previously treated patients, and that this mix could influence the results.

A BD FACSAria II cell sorter was used to sort four subsets, defined by PD-1 and/or TIGIT, from live CD3+CD8+TCRalphabeta+ cells. To characterize how relevant each subset is to anti-PD-1 therapy response, circulating CD8 T cells were sorted into four subsets based on PD-1 and TIGIT expression. From each sorted CD8 T-cell subset, both TCR alpha and TCR beta chains were sequenced. Peripheral blood was drawn before the first anti-PD-1 injection and after two and four injections. Ficoll gradient centrifugation was used to isolate PBMCs immediately. Until use, PBMCs were stored frozen in liquid nitrogen in RPMI containing approximately 18% FCS and approximately 9.1% DMSO. After thawing, PBMCs were stained with a viability dye and with antibodies against CD3, CD8alpha, TCRalphabeta, PD-1 and TIGIT. Total RNA was extracted with the RNeasy Kit, and a RIN above 7 was reached by every sample. The sample was run on a NextSeq 500. TCR libraries were prepared from about 15 ng of total RNA with the QIAseq Immune Repertoire RNA Library Kit, Human TCR Panel. The TCR libraries were sequenced on an Illumina NextSeq using a Mid Output V2 kit and asymmetric 261x41 paired-end reads. Each TCR library was diluted to around 4 nM, pooled, denatured and loaded at 1.0 pM. Per the source publication's procedure: TCR FASTQ files were processed in the QIAGEN GeneGlobe Data Analysis Center, and downstream analysis was performed in R 3.5.2. Clonality was calculated as one minus the Shannon entropy normalized by the log of the number of unique productive sequences. For each subset, Fisher exact tests at 5% FDR were used to find TRA or TRB clonotypes whose abundance differed between baseline and M1. Differentially abundant clonotypes were grouped as emerging, expanding, contracting or non-expanding/contracting. Morisita's overlap index was used to measure repertoire overlap between patients. TCRdb reprocessing: public reads trimmed at Q25 with fastp, clones called with MiXCR, in-frame beta chains kept. Under each unique CDR3 protein, matching rows form one entry showing the most common genes and DNA. What appears here as the V and J calls and clone size reflects TCRdb's work, not the paper's. For this sample there are 700 to 850 distinct CDR3 sequences; 6.5% to 8.5% appear just once. The ten largest account for around 30% of the sample.

In regard to this clonotype: The target of this receptor is not known. No base quality information exists; no much larger clone differs at one position.

Per the germline V gene (reference sequence), GTSNPN is the CDR1 and SVGIG is the CDR2. The CDR3 numbers 14 residues from cysteine through phenylalanine. Left in the record is the CDR3 DNA by itself, 42 bases read in frame from the first base. Cut back by 1 base and 7 bases, the V and J ends lie 14 bases apart. The sequence joins TRBV30 to TRBJ2-1, with the D gene tentatively TRBD1 or TRBD2, based on 5 matching bases in each. This sample comprised CD8+ T cells from PBMCs, obtained at baseline or after one month of anti-PD-1 therapy (not recorded which). The receptor was derived from a human donor with melanoma. The DNA sequence is as follows: TGTGCCTGGAGTGACCAAAGGGGCGGGAATGAGCAGTTCTTC. It is translated as CAWSDQRGGNEQFF. Extended through the reference TRBV30 and TRBJ2-1 proteins, this CDR3 yields the full variable domain: SQTIHQWPATLVQPVGSPLSLECTVEGTSNPNLYWYRQAAGRGLQLLFYSVGIGQISSEVPQNLSASRPQDRQFILSSKKLLLSDSGFYLCAWSDQRGGNEQFFGPGTRLTVL.